This T cell receptor beta chain derives from a study of T cell clones after liver transplantation. Libraries were prepared by immunoSEQ multiplex PCR; TCRdb keeps only in-frame clonotypes and omits some of them. The data show about 5,800 clones, with 30% to 35% seen just once and about 16% held by the top ten. CDR3 length: 14 residues. V trimming: 5 bases; J trimming: 6 bases; junction bases outside the gene matches: 2. Per the germline V gene, CDR1 is MNHNS and CDR2 is SASEGT. Sequencing of dividing CFSE-low cells from the MLR defined alloreactive TCRbeta sequences. The sample holds a few counts of this clone. Its antigen is still unknown.

The clonotype was recovered from a human patient who received a liver transplant. The graft donor may have contributed some T cells. The rearrangement links TRBV6-1 to TRBJ1-6, with 9 bases fitting TRBD1. Sequencing used CD4+ T cells from cultured PBMCs. CDR3: CASSSDRGNSPLHF. Written as DNA, the CDR3 is TGTGCCAGCAGTTCGGACAGGGGTAATTCACCCCTCCACTTT.